Listed below are T cell receptor beta chains from one sample, sequenced in a study of blood T cell repertoires in COVID-19. Sequenced by immunoSEQ multiplex PCR; TCRdb stores in-frame clones only, minus some. The sample carries approximately 500,000 clones, 85% to 90% recorded once. The specimen sequenced was peripheral blood. The receptor source for this set is a woman aged 50 to 60 with COVID-19, enrolled during active disease. Each CDR3 is given with its conserved first and last residue. A D gene is named only where the DNA matches it firmly. A clone size is listed for some rows: how often the clone was seen (once, few, many), or a class if it is expanded.

abundance: -; j_gene: TRBJ1-4; v_gene: TRBV5-4; d_gene: TRBD1; CDR3nt: TGTGCCAGCAGCTTGGGACAGGGGAAAGAAAAACTGTTTTTT; CDR3aa: CASSLGQGKEKLFF
abundance: -; j_gene: TRBJ2-7; v_gene: TRBV7-2; d_gene: TRBD1; CDR3nt: TGTGCCAGCACCGTAACCGGGACAGGGCGCCACGAGCAGTACTTC; CDR3aa: CASTVTGTGRHEQYF
abundance: -; j_gene: TRBJ2-7; v_gene: TRBV6-1; d_gene: -; CDR3nt: TGTGCCAGCAGTGAATCATACGAGCAGTACTTC; CDR3aa: CASSESYEQYF
abundance: -; j_gene: TRBJ1-1; v_gene: TRBV5-1; d_gene: TRBD1; CDR3nt: TGCGCCAGCAGCTTGGGACACAGGGGGACTGAAGCTTTCTTT; CDR3aa: CASSLGHRGTEAFF
abundance: -; j_gene: TRBJ2-5; v_gene: TRBV19; d_gene: -; CDR3nt: TGTGCCAGTACCCCAACGAGGGGAGGGGGAGAGACCCAGTACTTC; CDR3aa: CASTPTRGGGETQYF
abundance: -; j_gene: TRBJ2-3; v_gene: TRBV2; d_gene: -; CDR3nt: TGTGCCAGCAGGAAGGTGACGGGTTTCACAGATACGCAGTATTTT; CDR3aa: CASRKVTGFTDTQYF
abundance: -; j_gene: TRBJ2-7; v_gene: TRBV5-6; d_gene: -; CDR3nt: TGTGCCAGCCTCTATGCGGGGGCCCTCCACGAGCAGTACTTC; CDR3aa: CASLYAGALHEQYF
abundance: -; j_gene: TRBJ1-1; v_gene: TRBV5-8; d_gene: -; CDR3nt: TGTGCCAGCAGCTTAGACCTTGAGGGATCCACGGGCGGGTTCTTT; CDR3aa: CASSLDLEGSTGGFF
abundance: -; j_gene: TRBJ1-1; v_gene: TRBV20-1; d_gene: -; CDR3nt: TGCAGTGCTAGTTACAGAACGAACACTGAAGCTTTCTTT; CDR3aa: CSASYRTNTEAFF
abundance: -; j_gene: TRBJ2-3; v_gene: TRBV3-1/TRBV3-2; d_gene: TRBD2; CDR3nt: TGTGCCAGCAGCCAAGAAGCGGGGGGGCGGGGAGATACGCAGTATTTT; CDR3aa: CASSQEAGGRGDTQYF
abundance: -; j_gene: TRBJ1-2; v_gene: TRBV5-1; d_gene: -; CDR3nt: TGCGCCAGCAGCTTGAAGACAGAAGTTTATGGCTACACCTTC; CDR3aa: CASSLKTEVYGYTF
abundance: -; j_gene: TRBJ2-1; v_gene: TRBV5-1; d_gene: TRBD2; CDR3nt: TGCGCCAGCAGCTTGGGGACCGGGGGGGCCGGGTACAATGAGCAGTTCTTC; CDR3aa: CASSLGTGGAGYNEQFF
abundance: -; j_gene: TRBJ1-2; v_gene: TRBV5-1; d_gene: -; CDR3nt: TGCGCCAGCAGCTTGGGCCCGGGGGGCACTGGCTACACCTTC; CDR3aa: CASSLGPGGTGYTF
abundance: few; j_gene: TRBJ1-1; v_gene: TRBV6-1; d_gene: -; CDR3nt: TGTGCCAGCAGTGAAGGTATGAACACTGAAGCTTTCTTT; CDR3aa: CASSEGMNTEAFF
abundance: -; j_gene: TRBJ1-2; v_gene: TRBV27; d_gene: -; CDR3nt: TGTGCCAGCAGTCCCCGGACAGCTTTCAATATTCCTGGCTACACCTTC; CDR3aa: CASSPRTAFNIPGYTF
abundance: -; j_gene: TRBJ2-3; v_gene: TRBV7-9; d_gene: -; CDR3nt: TGTGCCAGCAGCTTTAGTAACCAGGCCACAGATACGCAGTATTTT; CDR3aa: CASSFSNQATDTQYF
abundance: -; j_gene: TRBJ2-1; v_gene: TRBV4-2; d_gene: TRBD2; CDR3nt: TGTGCCAGCAGCCCCTGGACTAGCGGGGGGTTTAGAAATGAGCAGTTCTTC; CDR3aa: CASSPWTSGGFRNEQFF
abundance: -; j_gene: TRBJ2-1; v_gene: TRBV24-1; d_gene: TRBD2; CDR3nt: TGTGCCACCAGTGACCCGACTAGCCGGTCCTACAATGAGCAGTTCTTC; CDR3aa: CATSDPTSRSYNEQFF
abundance: -; j_gene: TRBJ1-5; v_gene: TRBV6-5; d_gene: TRBD1; CDR3nt: TGTGCCAGCAGCGCCGGGACAGACTTCAATCAGCCCCAGCATTTT; CDR3aa: CASSAGTDFNQPQHF
abundance: -; j_gene: TRBJ1-1; v_gene: TRBV18; d_gene: -; CDR3nt: TGTGCCAGCTCCCTCCGGGTCACAAGGGGCACTGAAGCTTTCTTT; CDR3aa: CASSLRVTRGTEAFF
abundance: -; j_gene: TRBJ2-3; v_gene: TRBV7-8; d_gene: -; CDR3nt: TGTGCCAGCAGCTATGGCGGGGGCCCCACAGATACGCAGTATTTT; CDR3aa: CASSYGGGPTDTQYF
abundance: -; j_gene: TRBJ2-5; v_gene: TRBV14; d_gene: TRBD1; CDR3nt: TGTGCCAGCAGCCCCCACAGGGGAAGCAGAGAGACCCAGTACTTC; CDR3aa: CASSPHRGSRETQYF
abundance: -; j_gene: TRBJ2-1; v_gene: TRBV9; d_gene: TRBD2; CDR3nt: TGTGCCAGCAGCCCCACGGGGGGTTGGAGCGGTGAGCAGTTCTTC; CDR3aa: CASSPTGGWSGEQFF